This T cell receptor (beta chain) comes out of a study of T cells in Graves' hyperthyroidism and ophthalmopathy. Germline V gene data show CDR1 as SQVTM and CDR2 as ANQGSEA. V dropped 7 bases and J dropped 5; count of bases not matched to a gene: 5. The CDR3 consists of 12 residues. Authors of the study amplified TCR beta CDR3 regions from RNA transcripts. A set of HTBI primers served as the primers for a first-round RT-PCR of the TCR CDR3. TCRdb called the multiplex PCR reads again in MiXCR, with one record for every CDR3 protein. The sample consists of 700,000 or so distinct CDR3 sequences, roughly 15% of them appearing once. Diagnoses rested on clinical symptoms, serum thyroxine and TRAb, thyroid ultrasound and orbital computed tomography.

The J gene is TRBJ2-5, the V gene TRBV29-1; 9 nucleotides align to TRBD1. The origin of this receptor is a man younger than 30 with Graves' hyperthyroidism. The sample consisted of blood. Here the CDR3 DNA reads TGCAGCGGAACCGGGACAGGGGAGACCCAGTACTTC. Its translation: CSGTGTGETQYF.